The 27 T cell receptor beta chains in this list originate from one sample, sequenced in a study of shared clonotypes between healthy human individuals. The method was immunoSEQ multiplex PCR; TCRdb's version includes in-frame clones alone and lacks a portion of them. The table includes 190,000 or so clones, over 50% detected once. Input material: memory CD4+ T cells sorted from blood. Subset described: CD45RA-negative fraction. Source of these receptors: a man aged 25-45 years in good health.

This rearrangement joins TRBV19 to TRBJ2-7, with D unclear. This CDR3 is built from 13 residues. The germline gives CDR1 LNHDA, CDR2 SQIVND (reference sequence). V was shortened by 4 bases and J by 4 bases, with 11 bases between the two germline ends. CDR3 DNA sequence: TGTGCCAGTAGTAGCTCGGTGTCGTACGAGCAGTACTTC. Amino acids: CASSSSVSYEQYF.

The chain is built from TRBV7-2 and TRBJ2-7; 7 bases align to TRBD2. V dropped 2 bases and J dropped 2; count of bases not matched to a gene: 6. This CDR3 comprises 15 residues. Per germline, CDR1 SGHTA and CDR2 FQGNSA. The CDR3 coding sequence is TGTGCCAGCAGCTTAAGGGGAGGGGAACCCTACGAGCAGTACTTC. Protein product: CASSLRGGEPYEQYF.

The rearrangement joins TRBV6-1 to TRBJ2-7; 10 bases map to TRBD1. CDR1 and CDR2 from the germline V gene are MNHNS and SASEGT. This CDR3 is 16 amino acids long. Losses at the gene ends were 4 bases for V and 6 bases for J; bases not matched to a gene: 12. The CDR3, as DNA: TGTGCCAGCAGTGTGTCCGGGACAGGGGCCCTGGGCGAGCAGTACTTC. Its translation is CASSVSGTGALGEQYF.

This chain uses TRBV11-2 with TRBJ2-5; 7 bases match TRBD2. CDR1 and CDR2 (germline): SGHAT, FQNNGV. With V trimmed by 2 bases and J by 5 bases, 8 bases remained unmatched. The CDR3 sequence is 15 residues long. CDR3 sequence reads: CASSLRGVGWETQYF. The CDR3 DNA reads TGTGCCAGCAGCTTACGGGGGGTAGGGTGGGAGACCCAGTACTTC.

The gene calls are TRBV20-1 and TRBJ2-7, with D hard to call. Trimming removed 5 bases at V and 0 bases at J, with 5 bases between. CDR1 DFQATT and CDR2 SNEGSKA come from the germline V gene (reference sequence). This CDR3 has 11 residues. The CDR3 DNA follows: TGCAGTGCTGCAGACTCCTACGAGCAGTACTTC. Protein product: CSAADSYEQYF.

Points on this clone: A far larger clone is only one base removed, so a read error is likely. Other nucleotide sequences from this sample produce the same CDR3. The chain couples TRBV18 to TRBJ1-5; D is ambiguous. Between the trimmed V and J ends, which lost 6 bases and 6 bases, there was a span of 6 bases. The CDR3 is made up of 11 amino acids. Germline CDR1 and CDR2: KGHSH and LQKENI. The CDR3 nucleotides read TGTGCCAGCTCGCCAGGTCAGCCCCAGCATTTT. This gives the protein CASSPGQPQHF.

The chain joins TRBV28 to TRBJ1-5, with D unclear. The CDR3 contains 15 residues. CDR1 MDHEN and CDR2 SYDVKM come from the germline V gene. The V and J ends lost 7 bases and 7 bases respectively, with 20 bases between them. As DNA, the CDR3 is TGTGCCAGCACCATTCCCTCAAGGCCGGCACAGCCCCAGCATTTT. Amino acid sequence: CASTIPSRPAQPQHF. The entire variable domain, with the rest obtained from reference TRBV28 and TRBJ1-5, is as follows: DVKVTQSSRYLVKRTGEKVFLECVQDMDHENMFWYRQDPGLGLRLIYFSYDVKMKEKGDIPEGYSVSREKKERFSLILESASTNQTSMYLCASTIPSRPAQPQHFGDGTRLSIL.

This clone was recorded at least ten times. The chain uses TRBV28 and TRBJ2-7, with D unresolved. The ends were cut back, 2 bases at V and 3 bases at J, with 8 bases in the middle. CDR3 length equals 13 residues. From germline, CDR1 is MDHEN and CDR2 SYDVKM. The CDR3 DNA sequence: TGTGCCAGCAGTTTAGGCAACAGCTACGAGCAGTACTTC. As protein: CASSLGNSYEQYF.

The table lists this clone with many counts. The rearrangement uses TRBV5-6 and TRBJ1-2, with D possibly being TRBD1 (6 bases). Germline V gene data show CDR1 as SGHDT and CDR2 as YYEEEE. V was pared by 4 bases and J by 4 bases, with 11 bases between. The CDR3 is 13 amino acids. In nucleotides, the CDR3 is TGTGCCAGCAGCCAGGACAGCCTCTATGGCTACACCTTC. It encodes CASSQDSLYGYTF.

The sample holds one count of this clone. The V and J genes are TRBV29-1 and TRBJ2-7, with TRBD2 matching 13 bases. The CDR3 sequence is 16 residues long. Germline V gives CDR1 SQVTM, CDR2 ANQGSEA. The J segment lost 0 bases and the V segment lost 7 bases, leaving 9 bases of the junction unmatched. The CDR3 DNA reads TGCAGCGCATCGGGACTAGCGGGATATGGCTCCTACGAGCAGTACTTC. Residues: CSASGLAGYGSYEQYF.

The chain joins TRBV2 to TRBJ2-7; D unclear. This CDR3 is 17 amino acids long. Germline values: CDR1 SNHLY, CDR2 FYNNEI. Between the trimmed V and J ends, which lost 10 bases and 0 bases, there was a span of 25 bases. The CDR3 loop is CATRQVRATTYSYEQYF. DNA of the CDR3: TGTGCCACCCGCCAGGTCCGGGCCACCACATACTCCTACGAGCAGTACTTC.

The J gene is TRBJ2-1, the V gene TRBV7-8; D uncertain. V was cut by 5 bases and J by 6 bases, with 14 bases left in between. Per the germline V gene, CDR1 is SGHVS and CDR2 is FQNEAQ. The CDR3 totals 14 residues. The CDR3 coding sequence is TGTGCCAGCAGCCCGCGCGAGGCTGGCAATGAGCAGTTCTTC. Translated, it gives CASSPREAGNEQFF.

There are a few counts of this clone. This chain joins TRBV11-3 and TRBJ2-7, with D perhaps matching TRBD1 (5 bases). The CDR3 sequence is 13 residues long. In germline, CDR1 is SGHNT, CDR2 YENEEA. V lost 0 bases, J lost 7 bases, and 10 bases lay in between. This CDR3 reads CASSLEQDYEQYF. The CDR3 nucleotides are TGTGCCAGCAGCTTAGAACAGGATTATGAGCAGTACTTC.

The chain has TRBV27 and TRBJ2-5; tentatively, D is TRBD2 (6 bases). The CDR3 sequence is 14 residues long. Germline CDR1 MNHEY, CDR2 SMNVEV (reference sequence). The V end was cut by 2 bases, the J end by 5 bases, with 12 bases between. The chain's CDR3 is CASSLNEEGETQYF. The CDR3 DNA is TGTGCCAGCAGTTTAAACGAGGAGGGCGAGACCCAGTACTTC.

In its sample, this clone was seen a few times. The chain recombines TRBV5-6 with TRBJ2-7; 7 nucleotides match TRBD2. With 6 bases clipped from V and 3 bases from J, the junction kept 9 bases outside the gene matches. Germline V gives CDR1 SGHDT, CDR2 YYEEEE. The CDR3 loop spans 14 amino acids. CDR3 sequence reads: CASIGGGPIYEQYF. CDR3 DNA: TGTGCCAGCATTGGGGGAGGGCCCATCTACGAGCAGTACTTC. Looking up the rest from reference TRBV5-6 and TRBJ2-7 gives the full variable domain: DAGVTQSPTHLIKTRGQQVTLRCSPKSGHDTVSWYQQALGQGPQFIFQYYEEEERQRGNFPDRFSGHQFPNYSSELNVNALLLGDSALYLCASIGGGPIYEQYFGPGTRLTVT.

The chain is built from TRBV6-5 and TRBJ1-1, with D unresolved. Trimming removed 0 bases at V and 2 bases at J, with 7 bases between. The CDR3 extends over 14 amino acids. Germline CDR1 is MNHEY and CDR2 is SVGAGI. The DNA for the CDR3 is TGTGCCAGCAGTTACTCAGGGAGAAACACTGAAGCTTTCTTT. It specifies CASSYSGRNTEAFF.

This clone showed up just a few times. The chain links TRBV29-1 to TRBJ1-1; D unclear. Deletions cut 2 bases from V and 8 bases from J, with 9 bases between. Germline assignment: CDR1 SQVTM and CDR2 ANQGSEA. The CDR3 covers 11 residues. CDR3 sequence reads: CSVEMDLEAFF. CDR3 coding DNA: TGCAGCGTTGAAATGGACCTAGAAGCTTTCTTT. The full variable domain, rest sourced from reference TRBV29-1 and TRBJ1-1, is SAVISQKPSRDICQRGTSLTIQCQVDSQVTMMFWYRQQPGQSLTLIATANQGSEATYESGFVIDKFPISRPNLTFSTLTVSNMSPEDSSIYLCSVEMDLEAFFGQGTRLTVV.

CDR3 protein: CASSQGRGEETQYF. The CDR3 DNA reads TGTGCCAGCAGCCAGGGAAGGGGGGAAGAGACCCAGTACTTC. The chain combines TRBV7-9 with TRBJ2-5; D might be TRBD1 or TRBD2, each matching 6 bases. This CDR3 has 14 residues. CDR1 is SEHNR, CDR2 FQNEAQ, per germline (reference sequence). V lost 5 bases to trimming and J lost 3 bases, with 13 bases between them.

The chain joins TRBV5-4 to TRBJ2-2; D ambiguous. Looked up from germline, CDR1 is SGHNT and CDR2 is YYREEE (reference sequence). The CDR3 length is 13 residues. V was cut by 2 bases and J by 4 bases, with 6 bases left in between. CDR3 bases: TGTGCCAGCAGCTTACTGAGCACCGGGGAGCTGTTTTTT. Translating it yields CASSLLSTGELFF.

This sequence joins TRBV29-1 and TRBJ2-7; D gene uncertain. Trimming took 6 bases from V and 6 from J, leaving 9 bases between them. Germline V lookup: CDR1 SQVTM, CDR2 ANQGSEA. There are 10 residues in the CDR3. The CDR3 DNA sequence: TGCAGCGTCGAGGCCGCCGAGCAGTACTTC. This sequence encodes CSVEAAEQYF.

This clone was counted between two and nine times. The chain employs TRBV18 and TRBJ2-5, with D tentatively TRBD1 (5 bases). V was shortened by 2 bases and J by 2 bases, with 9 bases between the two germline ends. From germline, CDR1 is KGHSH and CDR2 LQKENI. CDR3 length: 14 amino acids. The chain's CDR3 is CASSPGAVQETQYF. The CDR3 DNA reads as TGTGCCAGCTCACCAGGGGCCGTTCAAGAGACCCAGTACTTC.

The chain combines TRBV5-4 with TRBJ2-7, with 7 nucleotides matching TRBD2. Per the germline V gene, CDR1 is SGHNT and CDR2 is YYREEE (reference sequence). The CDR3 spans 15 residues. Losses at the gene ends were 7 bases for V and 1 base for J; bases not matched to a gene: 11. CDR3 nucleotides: TGTGCCAGCTCCCTGAGGGCTAGCGGTTCCTACGAGCAGTACTTC. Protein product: CASSLRASGSYEQYF.

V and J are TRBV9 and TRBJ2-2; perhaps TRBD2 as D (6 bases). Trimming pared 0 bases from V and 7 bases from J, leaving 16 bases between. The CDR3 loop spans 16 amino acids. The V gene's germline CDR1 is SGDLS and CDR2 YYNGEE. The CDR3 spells CASSVGVSREGGELFF. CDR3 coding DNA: TGTGCCAGCAGCGTAGGGGTCTCGCGGGAAGGCGGGGAGCTGTTTTTT.

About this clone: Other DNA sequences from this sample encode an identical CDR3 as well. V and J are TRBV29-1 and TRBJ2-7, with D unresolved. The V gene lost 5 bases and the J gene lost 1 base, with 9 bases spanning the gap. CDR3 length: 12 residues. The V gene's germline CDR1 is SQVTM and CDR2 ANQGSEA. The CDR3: CSVSGRSYEQYF. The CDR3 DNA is TGCAGCGTTTCCGGACGGTCCTACGAGCAGTACTTC.

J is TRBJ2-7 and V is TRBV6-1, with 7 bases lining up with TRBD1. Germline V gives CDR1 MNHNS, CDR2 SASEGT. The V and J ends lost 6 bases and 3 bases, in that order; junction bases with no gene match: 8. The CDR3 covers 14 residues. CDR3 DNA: TGTGCCAGCAGCGCGAAGACAGGGCTCTACGAGCAGTACTTC. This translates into CASSAKTGLYEQYF.

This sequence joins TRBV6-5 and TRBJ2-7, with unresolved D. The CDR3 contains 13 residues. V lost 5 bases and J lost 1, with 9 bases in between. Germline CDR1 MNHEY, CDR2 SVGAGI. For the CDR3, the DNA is TGTGCCAGCAGTCCTAGGGATTCCTACGAGCAGTACTTC. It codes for CASSPRDSYEQYF.

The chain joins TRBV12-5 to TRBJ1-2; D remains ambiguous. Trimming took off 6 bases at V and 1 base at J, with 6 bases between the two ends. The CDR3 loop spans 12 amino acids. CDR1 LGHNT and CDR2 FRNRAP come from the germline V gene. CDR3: CASGLDNYGYTF. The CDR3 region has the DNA TGTGCTAGTGGCTTAGATAACTATGGCTACACCTTC. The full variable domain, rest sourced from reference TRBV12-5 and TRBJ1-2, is DARVTQTPRHKVTEMGQEVTMRCQPILGHNTVFWYRQTMMQGLELLAYFRNRAPLDDSGMPKDRFSAEMPDATLATLKIQPSEPRDSAVYFCASGLDNYGYTFGSGTRLTVV.